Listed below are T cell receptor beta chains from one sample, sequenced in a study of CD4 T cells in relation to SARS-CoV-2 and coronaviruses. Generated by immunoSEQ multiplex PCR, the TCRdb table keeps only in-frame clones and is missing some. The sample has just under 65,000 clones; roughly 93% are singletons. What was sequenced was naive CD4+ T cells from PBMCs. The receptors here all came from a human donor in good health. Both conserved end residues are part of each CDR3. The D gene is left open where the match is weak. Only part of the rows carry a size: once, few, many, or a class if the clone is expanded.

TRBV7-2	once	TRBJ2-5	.	CASSSSDGQETQYF	TGTGCCAGCAGCTCATCGGACGGCCAAGAGACCCAGTACTTC
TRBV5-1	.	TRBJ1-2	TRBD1	CASSPGQSFGYTF	TGCGCCAGCAGCCCGGGACAGTCTTTCGGCTACACCTTC
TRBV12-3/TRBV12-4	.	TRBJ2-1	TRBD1	CASSSGQGNEQFF	TGTGCCAGCAGTTCGGGACAGGGGAATGAGCAGTTCTTC
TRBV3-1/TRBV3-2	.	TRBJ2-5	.	CASSRDNANQETQYF	TGTGCCAGCAGTCGAGACAACGCGAACCAAGAGACCCAGTACTTC
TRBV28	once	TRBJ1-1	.	CASILDPNTEAFF	TGTGCCAGCATCCTTGACCCAAACACTGAAGCTTTCTTT
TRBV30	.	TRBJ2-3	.	CAWSKDNTDTQYF	TGTGCCTGGAGTAAAGATAACACAGATACGCAGTATTTT
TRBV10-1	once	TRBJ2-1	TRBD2	CASRGPGLAKTEQFF	TGCGCCAGCAGAGGCCCGGGACTAGCCAAAACCGAGCAGTTCTTC
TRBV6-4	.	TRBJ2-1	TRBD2	CASSELAGFAGQFF	TGTGCCAGCAGTGAACTAGCGGGGTTCGCGGGGCAGTTCTTC
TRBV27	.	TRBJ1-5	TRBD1	CASSLRQGGEPQHF	TGTGCCAGCAGCCTACGACAGGGCGGTGAGCCCCAGCATTTT
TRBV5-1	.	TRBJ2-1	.	CASEALAGRVHEQFF	TGCGCCAGTGAAGCTTTGGCGGGAAGGGTGCATGAGCAGTTCTTC
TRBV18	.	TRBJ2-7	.	CASSPSQVREQYF	TGTGCCAGCTCACCGAGTCAGGTTCGCGAGCAGTACTTC
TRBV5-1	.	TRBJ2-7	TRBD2	CASSGPGLTYEQYF	TGCGCCAGCAGCGGACCGGGACTAACCTACGAGCAGTACTTC
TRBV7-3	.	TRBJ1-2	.	CASSLQGGENYGYTF	TGTGCCAGCAGCTTACAGGGCGGCGAAAACTATGGCTACACCTTC
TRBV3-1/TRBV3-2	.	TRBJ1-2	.	CASSQIDRYYGYTF	TGTGCCAGCAGCCAGATAGACAGATACTATGGCTACACCTTC
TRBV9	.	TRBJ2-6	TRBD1	CASSVQGQTIGANVLTF	TGTGCCAGCAGCGTGCAGGGACAGACCATAGGGGCCAACGTCCTGACTTTC
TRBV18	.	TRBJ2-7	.	CASSPGRDYEQYF	TGTGCCAGCTCACCAGGCAGGGACTACGAGCAGTACTTC
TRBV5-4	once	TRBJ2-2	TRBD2	CASSLGLAGPGTGELFF	TGTGCCAGCAGCCTGGGACTAGCGGGACCGGGGACCGGGGAGCTGTTTTTT
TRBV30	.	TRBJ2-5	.	CAWSVTRVKETQYF	TGTGCCTGGAGTGTAACCAGGGTAAAAGAGACCCAGTACTTC
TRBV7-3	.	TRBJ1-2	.	CASSQDSRNYGYTF	TGTGCCAGCAGCCAGGACAGTCGAAACTATGGCTACACCTTC
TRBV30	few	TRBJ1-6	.	CAWDSSYNSPLHF	TGTGCCTGGGATTCGTCTTATAATTCACCCCTCCACTTT
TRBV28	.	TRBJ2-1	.	CASSYGGGYNEQFF	TGTGCCAGCAGTTACGGGGGCGGTTACAATGAGCAGTTCTTC
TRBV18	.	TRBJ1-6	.	CASSLSADKNSPLHF	TGTGCCAGCTCACTTTCCGCGGACAAGAATTCACCCCTCCACTTT
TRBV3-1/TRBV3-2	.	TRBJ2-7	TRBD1	CASSHLQGVSSYEQYF	TGTGCCAGCAGCCACCTACAGGGGGTGAGCTCCTACGAGCAGTACTTC
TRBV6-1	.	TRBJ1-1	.	CASSEPGQANTEAFF	TGTGCCAGCAGTGAGCCCGGCCAGGCGAACACTGAAGCTTTCTTT
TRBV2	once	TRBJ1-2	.	CASSEATQRGGYTF	TGTGCCAGCAGTGAAGCCACTCAGCGGGGTGGCTACACCTTC
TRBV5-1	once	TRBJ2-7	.	CASSLAPRQESYEQYF	TGCGCCAGCAGCTTGGCCCCACGACAGGAGTCCTACGAGCAGTACTTC
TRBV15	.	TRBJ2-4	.	CATREGGAKNIQYF	TGTGCCACCAGAGAAGGGGGGGCCAAAAACATTCAGTACTTC
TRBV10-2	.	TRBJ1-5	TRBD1	CASSESRTGGIWGNQPQHF	TGCGCCAGCAGTGAGTCGCGGACAGGGGGAATCTGGGGCAATCAGCCCCAGCATTTT
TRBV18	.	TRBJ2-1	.	CASSPVFNEQFF	TGTGCCAGCTCACCAGTGTTCAATGAGCAGTTCTTC